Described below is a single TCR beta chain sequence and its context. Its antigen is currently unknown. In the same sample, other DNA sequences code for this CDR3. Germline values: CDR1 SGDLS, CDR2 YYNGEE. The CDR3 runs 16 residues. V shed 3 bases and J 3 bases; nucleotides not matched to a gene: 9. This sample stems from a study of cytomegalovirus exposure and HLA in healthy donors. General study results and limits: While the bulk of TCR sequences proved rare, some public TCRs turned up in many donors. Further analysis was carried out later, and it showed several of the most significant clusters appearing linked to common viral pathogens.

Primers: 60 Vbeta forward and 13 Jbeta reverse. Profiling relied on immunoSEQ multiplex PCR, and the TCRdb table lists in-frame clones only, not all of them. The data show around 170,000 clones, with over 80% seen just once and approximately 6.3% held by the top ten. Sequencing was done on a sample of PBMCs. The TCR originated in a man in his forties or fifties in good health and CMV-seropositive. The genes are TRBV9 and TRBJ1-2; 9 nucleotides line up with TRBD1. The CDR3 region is CASSGRVRDRDYGYTF. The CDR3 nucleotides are TGTGCCAGCAGCGGACGGGTCCGGGACAGGGACTATGGCTACACCTTC.